This T cell receptor beta chain was found in a study of control samples from healthy donors and cancer patients. Generated by immunoSEQ multiplex PCR, the TCRdb table keeps only in-frame clones and is missing some. The repertoire includes approximately 70,000 clones, roughly 90% of them detected once, and around a fifth sits in the top ten. With 4 bases clipped from V and 5 bases from J, the junction kept 5 bases outside the gene matches. CDR1 is KGHSH and CDR2 is LQKENI in the germline V gene. The CDR3 covers 13 residues. The sample consisted of PBMCs. The chain joins TRBV18 to TRBJ2-7; TRBD1 aligns across 7 bases. The clonotype originates from a man in his 60s with lung cancer. CDR3 in amino acids: CASSRNRGDEQYV. CDR3 DNA sequence: TGTGCCAGCTCACGAAACAGGGGCGACGAGCAGTACGTC.